The 11 T cell receptor beta chains below were found in one sample sequenced in a study of T-cell reconstitution after alpha-beta-depleted transplantation in children. The TCRbeta library incorporated unique molecular identifiers. A single record per CDR3 protein comes from TCRdb applying MiXCR to the PCR reads. The sample has more than 90,000 distinct CDR3 sequences, 10% seen once. This specimen was PBMCs, taken before TCRalphabeta/CD19-depleted stem cell transplant. These receptors all stem from a boy aged 2 to 10 with acute lymphoblastic leukemia, due to receive a stem cell transplant.

To note about this clonotype: The CDR3 end shows no conserved phenylalanine or tryptophan, and so a read error is likely. This CDR3 reads CATSRDTGVVNEKLFC. CDR3 sequence (DNA): TGTGCCACCAGCAGAGATACAGGGGTCGTGAATGAAAAACTGTTTTGT. The V and J genes are TRBV15 and TRBJ1-4; 7 bases align to TRBD1. V gave up 0 bases and J gave up 5 bases; unmatched junction bases: 6. Germline V lookup: CDR1 LNHNV, CDR2 YYDKDF (reference sequence). The CDR3 has 16 residues.

There are many counts of this clonotype. CDR3 nucleotides: TGTGCCAGCAGTGAATGGGAGGAGGGCAGGAGGAATGGCTACACCTTC. Translation gives CASSEWEEGRRNGYTF. The rearrangement links TRBV25-1 to TRBJ1-2; D gene uncertain. This CDR3 has 16 amino acids. The V end was cut by 1 base, the J end by 6 bases, with 18 bases between. Germline V CDR1 and CDR2: MGHDK, SYGVNS.

The chain employs TRBV5-1 and TRBJ2-1; 8 bases line up with TRBD1. V dropped 7 bases and J dropped 4; count of bases not matched to a gene: 13. The CDR3 consists of 16 residues. Germline lookup yields CDR1 SGHRS and CDR2 YFSETQ. The CDR3 sequence: CASGWGTGREYNEQFF. Here the CDR3 DNA reads TGCGCCAGCGGCTGGGGGACAGGTCGGGAATACAATGAGCAGTTCTTC.

With respect to this clonotype: No conserved phenylalanine or tryptophan ends this CDR3, so it is likely a read error. This rearrangement joins TRBV2 to TRBJ1-2; possibly TRBD1 for D (6 bases). The CDR3 has 15 residues. Between the trimmed V and J ends, which lost 3 bases and 4 bases, there was a span of 15 bases. The germline CDR1 and CDR2 sequences are SNHLY and FYNNEI. The CDR3 DNA reads TGTGCCAGCAGTGACCAGGGGCGCTTTTCCTATGGCTACACCTGC. As protein: CASSDQGRFSYGYTC.

This clonotype was counted at least ten times. The chain has TRBV27 and TRBJ2-1; the D gene is possibly TRBD1 (7 bases). The V gene's germline CDR1 is MNHEY and CDR2 SMNVEV (reference sequence). This CDR3 contains 18 residues. V was shortened by 5 bases and J by 0 bases, with 20 bases between the two germline ends. The CDR3 DNA sequence: TGTGCCAGCAGTCGCAAGGGGGCCGGGACTTACTCCTACAATGAGCAGTTCTTC. This translates into CASSRKGAGTYSYNEQFF.

This clonotype was counted a few times. The V call is TRBV28, the J call TRBJ2-1, with 9 positions matching TRBD2. CDR1 and CDR2 (germline): MDHEN, SYDVKM. V lost 8 bases to trimming and J lost 4 bases; unmatched junction nucleotides: 6. The CDR3 has 14 residues. The CDR3 reads CASLKLAGYNEQFF. The DNA for the CDR3 is TGTGCCAGCCTAAAGCTAGCGGGATACAATGAGCAGTTCTTC.

This clonotype showed up just a few times. The chain carries TRBV7-2 and TRBJ2-2, with D uncertain. The germline V and J ends were trimmed by 1 base and 2 bases, with 8 bases remaining between them. CDR1 SGHTA and CDR2 FQGNSA come from the germline V gene. CDR3 length equals 15 residues. The CDR3 bases are TGTGCCAGCAGCTTAGGATGGATTAACACCGGGGAGCTGTTTTTT. Translation: CASSLGWINTGELFF. Filled out from reference TRBV7-2 and TRBJ2-2, the complete variable domain reads GAGVSQSPSNKVTEKGKDVELRCDPISGHTALYWYRQSLGQGLEFLIYFQGNSAPDKSGLPSDRFSAERTGGSVSTLTIQRTQQEDSAVYLCASSLGWINTGELFFGEGSRLTVL.

This clonotype has at least ten counts. V is TRBV10-1 and J is TRBJ2-2; TRBD2 might be the D (5 bases). The germline V gene has CDR1 WNHNN and CDR2 SYGVQD (reference sequence). The CDR3 spans 14 residues. V was pared by 3 bases and J by 1 base, with 6 bases between. The CDR3 sequence is CASSDGKNTGELFF. The CDR3 DNA reads as TGCGCCAGCAGTGACGGGAAGAACACCGGGGAGCTGTTTTTT.

Many counts were recorded for this clonotype. The chain is built from TRBV5-1 and TRBJ2-1; 16 bases map to TRBD2. After removal of 4 bases from V and 8 bases from J, the junction contained 9 bases not matched to a gene. Germline V CDR1 and CDR2: SGHRS, YFSETQ. This CDR3 spans 17 amino acids. The CDR3 DNA is TGCGCCAGCAGCCCGGGACTAGCGGGAGGGGCGGGTGATGAGCAGTTCTTC. Translated: CASSPGLAGGAGDEQFF.

This clonotype was recorded a few times. V and J are TRBV10-3 and TRBJ2-5; the match to TRBD1 covers 7 bases. V shed 2 bases and J 4 bases; nucleotides not matched to a gene: 4. The CDR3 extends over 14 amino acids. Germline values: CDR1 ENHRY, CDR2 SYGVKD. The CDR3 region has the DNA TGTGCCATCAGTGAGCCAGGGGGTGGAGAGACCCAGTACTTC. Encoded protein: CAISEPGGGETQYF.

This clonotype has at least ten counts. The genes are TRBV7-9 and TRBJ2-5, with TRBD1 identical over 8 bases. Germline V gene sequence: CDR1 SEHNR, CDR2 FQNEAQ (reference sequence). The CDR3 totals 16 residues. V gave up 0 bases and J gave up 1 base; unmatched junction bases: 4. The CDR3 region is CASSLALGTGQETQYF. DNA for the CDR3: TGTGCCAGCAGCTTAGCCCTAGGGACAGGCCAAGAGACCCAGTACTTC.